The 8 T cell receptor beta chains listed next were all sequenced from one sample in a study of blood T cell repertoires in COVID-19. Only in-frame clones appear in the TCRdb table, and some are missing; sequencing was by immunoSEQ multiplex PCR. This repertoire shows under 300,000 clones, 70% to 90% found once; its top ten account for about 2.2%. The specimen sequenced was peripheral blood. Receptor source: a man aged 25-40 years who had recovered from COVID-19.

V gene TRBV10-2 combines with J gene TRBJ1-2; perhaps TRBD1 as D (6 bases). V was pared by 8 bases and J by 8 bases, with 39 bases between. CDR3 size: 20 residues. Per germline, CDR1 WSHSY and CDR2 SAAADI. CDR3 coding DNA: TGCGCCAGCGGAGTTCAAACAGGCGTGAGGGGGAATGGGTATCTTCGGGGCTACACCTTC. Residues: CASGVQTGVRGNGYLRGYTF.

This rearrangement joins TRBV12-5 to TRBJ2-4, with 10 positions matching TRBD1. V lost 3 bases to trimming and J lost 7 bases; unmatched junction nucleotides: 3. Germline assignment: CDR1 LGHNT and CDR2 FRNRAP. This CDR3 is built from 14 residues. Here the CDR3 reads CASGFGTGDNIQYF. The DNA of the CDR3 is TGTGCTAGTGGTTTTGGGACAGGGGACAACATTCAGTACTTC.

The V gene is TRBV19, the J gene TRBJ2-1, with TRBD1 matching 7 bases. After removal of 7 bases from V and 4 bases from J, the junction contained 10 bases not matched to a gene. CDR3 size: 15 residues. Germline-derived CDR1 and CDR2 are LNHDA and SQIVND (reference sequence). CDR3: CASTQSGTEYNEQFF. CDR3 sequence (DNA): TGTGCCAGTACCCAATCCGGGACAGAATACAATGAGCAGTTCTTC.

This clone was observed a handful of times. The rearrangement links TRBV19 to TRBJ2-7, with D hard to call. Per the germline V gene, CDR1 is LNHDA and CDR2 is SQIVND (reference sequence). Deletions cut 3 bases from V and 3 bases from J, with 3 bases between. The CDR3 totals 11 residues. CDR3 coding DNA: TGTGCCAGTAGTATTCTCTACGAGCAGTACTTC. It is translated as CASSILYEQYF.

The gene calls are TRBV11-2 and TRBJ2-3; D unresolved. V was pared by 3 bases and J by 2 bases, with 15 bases between. The germline gives CDR1 SGHAT, CDR2 FQNNGV. The CDR3 is 16 amino acids. Here the CDR3 DNA reads TGTGCCAGCAGCTTGCGTTTTAGCCGCCTCACAGATACGCAGTATTTT. This translates into CASSLRFSRLTDTQYF.

This clone has a handful of counts. The chain joins TRBV11-2 to TRBJ1-1, with a possible D match to TRBD1 (6 bases). Between the trimmed V and J ends, which lost 2 bases and 1 base, there was a span of 8 bases. This CDR3 comprises 14 residues. The V gene's germline CDR1 is SGHAT and CDR2 FQNNGV. CDR3 sequence (DNA): TGTGCCAGCAGCTTACGGACAGAGAACACTGAAGCTTTCTTT. Its translation is CASSLRTENTEAFF.

The chain has TRBV7-2 and TRBJ1-5; a possible D gene is TRBD1 (6 bases). Germline values: CDR1 SGHTA, CDR2 FQGNSA. The CDR3 is 15 amino acids. V was shortened by 1 base and J by 1 base, with 8 bases between the two germline ends. The CDR3 region has the DNA TGTGCCAGCAGCTTAGACAGGGCCAGCAATCAGCCCCAGCATTTT. Protein: CASSLDRASNQPQHF.

The rearrangement joins TRBV6-2 or TRBV6-3 to TRBJ1-5, with D perhaps matching TRBD1 (5 bases). Per the germline V gene, CDR1 is MNHEY and CDR2 is SVGEGT. This CDR3 spans 14 amino acids. Trimming cost V 5 bases and J 4 bases, with 12 bases left between them. CDR3 sequence: CASSPVQGNQPQHF. Here the CDR3 DNA reads TGTGCCAGCAGTCCAGTCCAGGGAAATCAGCCCCAGCATTTT.